This is a list of T cell receptor beta chains from one sample in a study of cytomegalovirus exposure and HLA in healthy donors. Libraries were prepared by immunoSEQ multiplex PCR; TCRdb keeps only in-frame clonotypes and omits some of them. The top ten clones hold over 3.5% of a sample with around 120,000 clones, 70% to 75% of them seen once. Sequences were obtained from PBMCs. These receptors all stem from a woman between 40 and 55 years old in good health and CMV-seronegative. Both conserved end residues are part of each CDR3. Each record gives: J gene, V gene, D gene, clone size, CDR3 DNA, CDR3 protein. A D gene is named only where the DNA matches it firmly. Only part of the rows carry a size: once, few, many, or a class if the clone is expanded.

J: TRBJ2-7
V: TRBV11-2
D: TRBD1
size: NA
DNA: TGTGCCAGCAGCTTAGCCTTCAGGGGGAGCAACGAGCAGTACTTC
CDR3: CASSLAFRGSNEQYF

J: TRBJ2-5
V: TRBV4-1
D: NA
size: NA
DNA: TGCGCCAGCAGCCTTCCGGGAGTGGGGGAGACCCAGTACTTC
CDR3: CASSLPGVGETQYF

J: TRBJ1-2
V: TRBV7-2
D: TRBD1
size: NA
DNA: TGTGCCAGCAGCCCAGGGACAGGGGGAAGCCAGGGTAACTATGGCTACACCTTC
CDR3: CASSPGTGGSQGNYGYTF

J: TRBJ1-5
V: TRBV5-3
D: TRBD1
size: NA
DNA: TGTGCCAGAAGCCGGGGACAGGGGCAGCCCCAGCATTTT
CDR3: CARSRGQGQPQHF

J: TRBJ1-1
V: TRBV9
D: NA
size: NA
DNA: TGTGCCAGCAGCCCAGGGAGGGGTCTAAATGAAGCTTTCTTT
CDR3: CASSPGRGLNEAFF

J: TRBJ1-2
V: TRBV9
D: NA
size: few
DNA: TGTGCCAGCAGCGTGGGGGGGCGCAGCTATGGCTACACCTTC
CDR3: CASSVGGRSYGYTF

J: TRBJ2-2
V: TRBV2
D: NA
size: NA
DNA: TGTGCCAGCAGCGAGAGGGGGCGGGAAACCGGGGAGCTGTTTTTT
CDR3: CASSERGRETGELFF

J: TRBJ2-7
V: TRBV6-1
D: TRBD2
size: many
DNA: TGTGCCAGTGAATTACTAGCGGGAGAGACATACGAGCAGTACTTC
CDR3: CASELLAGETYEQYF

J: TRBJ1-5
V: TRBV19
D: NA
size: NA
DNA: TGTGCCAGTAGTATAGACGTTAATCAGCCCCAGCATTTT
CDR3: CASSIDVNQPQHF

J: TRBJ2-7
V: TRBV5-1
D: TRBD1
size: NA
DNA: TGCGCCAGCAGCGCCGGACGGACAGGTGGCGAGCAGTACTTC
CDR3: CASSAGRTGGEQYF

J: TRBJ2-7
V: TRBV27
D: TRBD2
size: NA
DNA: TGTGCCAGCAGTGCTCTAGGCGGGGGCTACGAGCAGTACTTC
CDR3: CASSALGGGYEQYF

J: TRBJ2-1
V: TRBV19
D: TRBD1
size: NA
DNA: TGTGCCAGTAGAGCAAGACAGGGGGATCACAATGAGCAGTTCTTC
CDR3: CASRARQGDHNEQFF

J: TRBJ2-1
V: TRBV7-9
D: TRBD1
size: NA
DNA: TGTGCCAGCAGTTTATTCGACAGGGACAATGAGCAGTTCTTC
CDR3: CASSLFDRDNEQFF

J: TRBJ2-1
V: TRBV7-9
D: NA
size: NA
DNA: TGTGCCAGCAGCCCCAGTCCCCCTGGTGAGCAGTTCTTC
CDR3: CASSPSPPGEQFF

J: TRBJ2-7
V: TRBV27
D: TRBD2
size: once
DNA: TGTGCCAGCAGTACCCGGGAGGGCCACGAGCAGTACTTC
CDR3: CASSTREGHEQYF

J: TRBJ2-1
V: TRBV28
D: TRBD1
size: NA
DNA: TGTGCCAGCAGTTTGGGGGGGACAGGGGTGATCGGGCAGTTCTTC
CDR3: CASSLGGTGVIGQFF

J: TRBJ2-2
V: TRBV7-6
D: NA
size: NA
DNA: TGTGCCAGCAGCTCAACCTTCCGGGCCCAGGGGTCTGGGGAGCTGTTTTTT
CDR3: CASSSTFRAQGSGELFF

J: TRBJ2-1
V: TRBV5-4
D: NA
size: few
DNA: TGTGCCAGCAGCCCGGGACCGATGGGCATGCGGGGGCGGGGCAATGAGCAGTTCTTC
CDR3: CASSPGPMGMRGRGNEQFF

J: TRBJ1-5
V: TRBV7-2
D: NA
size: few
DNA: TGTGCCAGCAGTCCAGGGTTGGAGGGTACCCAGCATTTT
CDR3: CASSPGLEGTQHF

J: TRBJ2-3
V: TRBV4-2
D: NA
size: few
DNA: TGTGCCAGCAGCCCCCGGGACTTCGACACAGATACGCAGTATTTT
CDR3: CASSPRDFDTDTQYF

J: TRBJ1-1
V: TRBV28
D: TRBD1
size: once
DNA: TGTGCCAGCAGGGACAGGGTAAAGGACACTGAAGCTTTCTTT
CDR3: CASRDRVKDTEAFF

J: TRBJ2-7
V: TRBV5-1
D: TRBD2
size: NA
DNA: TGCGCCAGCAGCTTGGATAGCGGGAGTCCCACCTACGAGCAGTACTTC
CDR3: CASSLDSGSPTYEQYF

J: TRBJ1-6
V: TRBV7-2
D: NA
size: NA
DNA: TGTGCCAGCAGCTTAGCATTAGGGGAAAATTCACCCCTCCACTTT
CDR3: CASSLALGENSPLHF

J: TRBJ2-2
V: TRBV2
D: NA
size: NA
DNA: TGTGCCAGCAGTGAATCCAGAAACACCGGGGAGCTGTTTTTT
CDR3: CASSESRNTGELFF

J: TRBJ2-7
V: TRBV27
D: NA
size: NA
DNA: TGTGCCAGCAGTTCCCGGCCTGGCGGCGAGCAGTACTTC
CDR3: CASSSRPGGEQYF

J: TRBJ1-4
V: TRBV5-5
D: TRBD1
size: NA
DNA: TGTGCCAGCAGTTGGTGGACAGGGGGCAATGAAAAACTGTTTTTT
CDR3: CASSWWTGGNEKLFF

J: TRBJ2-7
V: TRBV5-6
D: NA
size: NA
DNA: TGTGCCAGCAGCTTCCGGGTGCCTCCCTACGAGCAGTACTTC
CDR3: CASSFRVPPYEQYF

J: TRBJ2-5
V: TRBV28
D: TRBD2
size: NA
DNA: TGTGCCAGCAGGGCCGGGGGGGTTAAGACCCAGTACTTC
CDR3: CASRAGGVKTQYF

J: TRBJ1-1
V: TRBV6-1
D: NA
size: few
DNA: TGTGCCAGCAGTGGGACAGACGAGTCGGTGACTTTCTTT
CDR3: CASSGTDESVTFF

J: TRBJ2-7
V: TRBV28
D: TRBD2
size: NA
DNA: TGTGCCAGCTACAAAGCGGGAGGATCCTACGAGCAGTACTTC
CDR3: CASYKAGGSYEQYF

J: TRBJ2-7
V: TRBV18
D: TRBD1
size: few
DNA: TGTGCCAGCTCCCAAGGACAGGGGGGTTACGAGCAGTACTTC
CDR3: CASSQGQGGYEQYF

J: TRBJ2-1
V: TRBV11-3
D: TRBD2
size: NA
DNA: TGTGCCAGCAGCCCGAGGACTAGCAACAATGAGCAGTTCTTC
CDR3: CASSPRTSNNEQFF

J: TRBJ1-3
V: TRBV18
D: TRBD1
size: few
DNA: TGTGCCAGCTCACCTGGGGACAGCCGTGACACCATATATTTT
CDR3: CASSPGDSRDTIYF

J: TRBJ2-7
V: TRBV7-2
D: NA
size: NA
DNA: TGTGCCAGCAGCTTGACGCGGGGGCGCGAGCAGTACTTC
CDR3: CASSLTRGREQYF

J: TRBJ2-5
V: TRBV7-3
D: TRBD2
size: NA
DNA: TGTGCCAGCAGCCGGACTAGGGCGGAGACCCAGTACTTC
CDR3: CASSRTRAETQYF

J: TRBJ2-7
V: TRBV7-2
D: NA
size: NA
DNA: TGTGCCAGCAGCCCCGGGATTAGCTACGAGCAGTACTTC
CDR3: CASSPGISYEQYF

J: TRBJ2-5
V: TRBV6-6
D: NA
size: NA
DNA: TGTGCCAGCAGATCCCCACGAGCAAGATGGCAAGAGACCCAGTACTTC
CDR3: CASRSPRARWQETQYF

J: TRBJ2-1
V: TRBV4-1
D: TRBD2
size: NA
DNA: TGCGCCAGCAGCCCCCCAGGAATAGCGGGATCGGGCGAGCAGTTCTTC
CDR3: CASSPPGIAGSGEQFF

J: TRBJ2-1
V: TRBV19
D: TRBD2
size: NA
DNA: TGTGCCAGTAGTATCCTAGCGGGAGGAAACAATGAGCAGTTCTTC
CDR3: CASSILAGGNNEQFF

J: TRBJ1-2
V: TRBV4-3
D: NA
size: NA
DNA: TGCGCCAGCAGCCAAGATCTCAGGGCCTATCTGGGCTACACCTTC
CDR3: CASSQDLRAYLGYTF

J: TRBJ2-2
V: TRBV29-1
D: NA
size: once
DNA: TGCAGCGTACTACCTCTAGGGCTAGCGATGAACACCGGGGAGCTGTTTTTT
CDR3: CSVLPLGLAMNTGELFF

J: TRBJ1-2
V: TRBV7-6
D: TRBD1
size: NA
DNA: TGTGCCAGCAGCTTAACGCCCCCCACAGGGGGTTTTATATCTGGCTACACCTTC
CDR3: CASSLTPPTGGFISGYTF

J: TRBJ2-3
V: TRBV5-1
D: NA
size: NA
DNA: TGCGCCAGCAGCCGCAGACTGAGCACAGATACGCAGTATTTT
CDR3: CASSRRLSTDTQYF

J: TRBJ1-3
V: TRBV2
D: NA
size: NA
DNA: TGTGCCAGCAGTGAAACCGGACAGATCGCCATATATTTT
CDR3: CASSETGQIAIYF

J: TRBJ1-2
V: TRBV6-5
D: TRBD1
size: NA
DNA: TGTGCCAGCAGTTACGCGACAGGGGGCTATGGCTACACCTTC
CDR3: CASSYATGGYGYTF